The 7 T cell receptor beta chains in this list originate from one sample, sequenced in a study of OX40 agonist ivuxolimab in advanced cancers. Sequenced by immunoSEQ multiplex PCR; TCRdb stores in-frame clones only, minus some. The sample has tens of thousands of clones; 75% to 90% are singletons. Sequencing used CD4+ or CD8+ T cells sorted from blood, obtained in a trial of the OX40 agonist ivuxolimab. These receptors were obtained from an adult with an advanced solid tumor such as melanoma, head and neck, liver or kidney cancer.

The chain links TRBV18 to TRBJ2-2; D gene uncertain. V dropped 3 bases and J dropped 6 bases, with 14 bases sitting between them. Germline CDR1 KGHSH, CDR2 LQKENI. The CDR3 is made up of 15 amino acids. CDR3 amino acids: CASSPDMPRAGELFF. For the CDR3, the DNA is TGTGCCAGCTCACCCGACATGCCTCGGGCCGGGGAGCTGTTTTTT.

The chain is built from TRBV19 and TRBJ2-1; TRBD2 agrees at 8 bases. Trimming removed 5 bases from V and 7 bases from J; junction bases left unmatched: 10. The V gene's germline CDR1 is LNHDA and CDR2 SQIVND (reference sequence). CDR3 length: 15 amino acids. In nucleotides, the CDR3 is TGTGCCAGTAGTCAGACTAGCGCCTGGACTAATGAGCAGTTCTTC. Residues: CASSQTSAWTNEQFF.

The chain recombines TRBV6-1 with TRBJ2-2, with D hard to call. Germline lookup yields CDR1 MNHNS and CDR2 SASEGT. V was shortened by 0 bases and J by 1 base, with 3 bases between the two germline ends. The CDR3 loop spans 14 amino acids. CDR3 DNA: TGTGCCAGCAGTGAAGCGAGGAACACCGGGGAGCTGTTTTTT. Protein: CASSEARNTGELFF.

The J gene is TRBJ2-7, the V gene TRBV30; D unclear. Trimming took 3 bases from V and 4 from J, leaving 13 bases between them. Germline V gives CDR1 GTSNPN, CDR2 SVGIG (reference sequence). The CDR3 is 13 residues long. The CDR3 DNA sequence: TGTGCCTGGAGCGTTCCCGGGCTTTACGAGCAGTACTTC. This gives the protein CAWSVPGLYEQYF. Full variable domain (outside the CDR3, taken from reference TRBV30 and TRBJ2-7): SQTIHQWPATLVQPVGSPLSLECTVEGTSNPNLYWYRQAAGRGLQLLFYSVGIGQISSEVPQNLSASRPQDRQFILSSKKLLLSDSGFYLCAWSVPGLYEQYFGPGTRLTVT.

The chain is built from TRBV19 and TRBJ2-1, with a tentative D call TRBD1 (6 bases). This CDR3 has 13 residues. Trimming cost V 7 bases and J 6 bases, with 13 bases left between them. Germline loops: CDR1 LNHDA, CDR2 SQIVND (reference sequence). The CDR3 sequence: CASIQGSGNEQFF. The CDR3 coding sequence is TGTGCCAGTATACAGGGAAGTGGCAATGAGCAGTTCTTC.

The chain has TRBV27 and TRBJ1-5; D is undetermined. The CDR3 consists of 15 residues. The V gene's germline CDR1 is MNHEY and CDR2 SMNVEV (reference sequence). Trimming took 3 bases from V and 0 from J, leaving 9 bases between them. For the CDR3, the DNA is TGTGCCAGCAGTTTTCAACTGGATAGCAATCAGCCCCAGCATTTT. It translates to CASSFQLDSNQPQHF.

The CDR3 nucleotides read TGTGCCAGTTGTGCCGTGACAGGGGGCAGGACTGAAGCTTTCTTT. It translates to CASCAVTGGRTEAFF. V usage is TRBV19 and J usage is TRBJ1-1; TRBD1 aligns across 10 bases. The J segment lost 5 bases and the V segment lost 8 bases, leaving 11 bases of the junction unmatched. The CDR3 sequence is 15 residues long. Germline CDR1 and CDR2: LNHDA and SQIVND (reference sequence). Complete variable domain (other parts from reference TRBV19 and TRBJ1-1): DGGITQSPKYLFRKEGQNVTLSCEQNLNHDAMYWYRQDPGQGLRLIYYSQIVNDFQKGDIAEGYSVSREKKESFPLTVTSAQKNPTAFYLCASCAVTGGRTEAFFGQGTRLTVV.